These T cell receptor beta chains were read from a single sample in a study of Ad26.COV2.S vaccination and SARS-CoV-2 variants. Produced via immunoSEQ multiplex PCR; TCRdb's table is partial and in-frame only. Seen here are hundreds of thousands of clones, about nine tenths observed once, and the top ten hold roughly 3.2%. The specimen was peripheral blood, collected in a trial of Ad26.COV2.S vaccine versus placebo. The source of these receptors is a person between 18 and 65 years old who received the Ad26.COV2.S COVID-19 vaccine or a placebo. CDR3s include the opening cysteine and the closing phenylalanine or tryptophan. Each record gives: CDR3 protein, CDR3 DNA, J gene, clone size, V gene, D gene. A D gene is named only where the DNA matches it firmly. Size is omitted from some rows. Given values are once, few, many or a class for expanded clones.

CASSPGMGASNQPQHF TGCGCCAGCAGCCCGGGTATGGGGGCCTCCAATCAGCCCCAGCATTTT TRBJ1-5 - TRBV4-1 -
CASRDRTSYEQYF TGTGCCAGCAGGGACAGGACCTCCTACGAGCAGTACTTC TRBJ2-7 - TRBV12-3/TRBV12-4 TRBD1
CASSPRGEGLPNYGYTF TGTGCCAGCAGCCCCAGGGGCGAAGGATTACCAAACTATGGCTACACCTTC TRBJ1-2 - TRBV9 -
CASSIGIDNSPLHF TGTGCCAGCAGCATAGGGATTGATAATTCACCCCTCCACTTT TRBJ1-6 - TRBV9 -
CATSEDLYYEQYF TGTGCCACCTCAGAGGACCTCTACTACGAGCAGTACTTC TRBJ2-7 - TRBV19 -
CASSGPVWDRWNYGYTF TGTGCCAGCAGCGGCCCCGTATGGGACAGGTGGAACTATGGCTACACCTTC TRBJ1-2 once TRBV9 TRBD1
CASRTGWGAFF TGTGCCAGCAGAACCGGATGGGGAGCTTTCTTT TRBJ1-1 - TRBV12-3/TRBV12-4 -
CASSQSTGRTEAFF TGCGCCAGCAGCCAGTCGACAGGGCGGACTGAAGCTTTCTTT TRBJ1-1 few TRBV4-3 TRBD1
CASSPPKGPSYEQYF TGTGCCAGCAGTCCACCTAAGGGGCCATCCTACGAGCAGTACTTC TRBJ2-7 - TRBV5-6 -
CASSNTLAGQIEQYF TGTGCCAGCAGCAATACTCTAGCGGGGCAGATCGAGCAGTACTTC TRBJ2-7 few TRBV3-1/TRBV3-2 TRBD2
CASSQDLGTWEDRGYTF TGTGCCAGCAGCCAAGATTTGGGGACTTGGGAGGACAGGGGCTACACCTTC TRBJ1-2 - TRBV3-1/TRBV3-2 TRBD1
CASSRQWDSNQPQHF TGTGCCAGCAGCCGTCAGTGGGATAGCAATCAGCCCCAGCATTTT TRBJ1-5 - TRBV2 -
CASSVAPTARVGGSGNTIYF TGTGCCAGCAGCGTAGCCCCCACCGCCAGGGTGGGGGGCTCTGGAAACACCATATATTTT TRBJ1-3 - TRBV9 -
CASSARGGDYNEQFF TGTGCCAGCAGTGCCAGGGGGGGGGATTACAATGAGCAGTTCTTC TRBJ2-1 once TRBV6-4 -
CASRGGQLNQPQHF TGTGCCAGCAGAGGCGGACAGCTCAATCAGCCCCAGCATTTT TRBJ1-5 - TRBV2 -
CASSQGGRGRTEAFF TGTGCCAGCAGCCAAGGGGGGAGGGGGCGAACTGAAGCTTTCTTT TRBJ1-1 - TRBV4-2 TRBD1
CASSQEVRLEAFF TGCGCCAGCAGCCAAGAAGTCCGGCTTGAAGCTTTCTTT TRBJ1-1 once TRBV4-1 -
CSVVGGMTAFNYGYTF TGCAGCGTTGTAGGGGGAATGACAGCGTTTAACTATGGCTACACCTTC TRBJ1-2 - TRBV29-1 -
CASSYSQGNYYEQYF TGTGCCAGCAGTTACTCACAGGGAAACTACTACGAGCAGTACTTC TRBJ2-7 - TRBV6-5 -
CASISGQDYEQFF TGTGCCAGCATCTCGGGACAGGACTATGAGCAGTTCTTC TRBJ2-1 - TRBV2 TRBD1
CASSVGGRNTEAFF TGTGCCAGCAGCGTAGGCGGCAGGAACACTGAAGCTTTCTTT TRBJ1-1 - TRBV9 -
CASSQIQSTEAFF TGTGCCAGCAGCCAGATACAGAGCACTGAAGCTTTCTTT TRBJ1-1 - TRBV14 -
CASSQLKGGANVLTF TGCGCCAGCAGCCAACTCAAGGGAGGGGCCAACGTCCTGACTTTC TRBJ2-6 - TRBV4-3 -
CASSLVSAGLETQYF TGTGCCAGCAGCTTGGTCTCGGCAGGGTTGGAGACCCAGTACTTC TRBJ2-5 - TRBV5-6 -
CASSLGQGGTEAFF TGTGCCAGCAGCCTGGGACAGGGTGGTACTGAAGCTTTCTTT TRBJ1-1 - TRBV25-1 TRBD1
CASSVSPRDTEAFF TGTGCCAGCAGCGTTTCACCGAGGGACACTGAAGCTTTCTTT TRBJ1-1 - TRBV9 -
CASSLGQGLNTEAFF TGTGCCAGCAGCTTGGGACAGGGCCTGAACACTGAAGCTTTCTTT TRBJ1-1 - TRBV5-4 TRBD1
CASSSPKDREVSGANVLTF TGTGCCAGCAGCTCACCGAAGGACAGGGAGGTTTCTGGGGCCAACGTCCTGACTTTC TRBJ2-6 once TRBV7-8 TRBD1
CASSERGGTSGGTGELFF TGTGCCAGCAGTGAACGTGGAGGTACTAGCGGGGGCACCGGGGAGCTGTTTTTT TRBJ2-2 - TRBV2 TRBD2
CASSRSGGTTDTQYF TGTGCCAGCAGCCGTTCGGGGGGGACCACAGATACGCAGTATTTT TRBJ2-3 - TRBV7-9 TRBD2
CASSYRGPDTQYF TGCGCCAGCAGCTACCGGGGCCCAGATACGCAGTATTTT TRBJ2-3 - TRBV5-1 -
CASSYDWGDYGYTF TGTGCCAGCAGTTACGATTGGGGCGACTATGGCTACACCTTC TRBJ1-2 - TRBV6-5 -
CASSYREGTNEKLFF TGTGCCAGCAGTTACAGGGAGGGGACTAATGAAAAACTGTTTTTT TRBJ1-4 - TRBV6-5 -
CAWSHRASGDYNEQFF TGTGCCTGGAGCCATCGGGCTAGCGGAGACTACAATGAGCAGTTCTTC TRBJ2-1 - TRBV30 TRBD2
CASSRLGGSSYNEQFF TGCGCCAGCAGCAGGTTAGGCGGGAGCTCCTACAATGAGCAGTTCTTC TRBJ2-1 - TRBV5-1 TRBD2
CASTNPPNQPQHF TGTGCCAGCACCAACCCTCCCAATCAGCCCCAGCATTTT TRBJ1-5 once TRBV6-5 -
CASSQWTESYEQYF TGTGCCAGCAGCCAATGGACCGAATCCTACGAGCAGTACTTC TRBJ2-7 - TRBV14 -
CASSFDRGGGGATEAFF TGTGCCAGCAGTTTTGATCGGGGAGGTGGTGGTGCCACTGAAGCTTTCTTT TRBJ1-1 few TRBV27 -
CASSLRGGAGRNEQFF TGTGCCAGCAGCCTCAGGGGAGGGGCCGGGCGAAATGAGCAGTTCTTC TRBJ2-1 - TRBV3-1/TRBV3-2 -
CASSLADSRQETQYF TGTGCCAGCAGCTTAGCGGACAGTAGGCAAGAGACCCAGTACTTC TRBJ2-5 - TRBV7-8 -